This T cell receptor (beta chain) is from a study of CD8 T cells in ankylosing spondylitis. General observations from the study: Characteristic of ankylosing spondylitis blood, it appeared, was a TCR beta motif comprising several highly homologous variants. Certain motif variants had earlier appeared in reactive arthritis synovial fluid and blood. Disease-linked clones were found to be CD8+ and relatively rare in peripheral blood.

Using its own MiXCR run on the 5' RACE reads, TCRdb lists one record per CDR3 protein. The profile shows fewer than 500,000 distinct CDR3 sequences, roughly 25% of them singletons. With regard to this clonotype: Antigen specificity is unknown.

Trimming took 2 bases from V and 8 from J, leaving 13 bases between them. CDR3 length equals 14 residues. Germline CDR1 and CDR2: SGHRS and YFSETQ. The receptor was derived from a male donor with ankylosing spondylitis. The sample consisted of blood, either unsorted or a sorted T cell fraction (not recorded which). The genes are TRBV5-1 and TRBJ2-2; the D gene could be TRBD1 or TRBD2 (6 bases each). CDR3 nucleotides: TGCGCCAGCAGCTTACACAGGGAGGCAGGGGAGCTGTTTTTT. Translating it yields CASSLHREAGELFF.